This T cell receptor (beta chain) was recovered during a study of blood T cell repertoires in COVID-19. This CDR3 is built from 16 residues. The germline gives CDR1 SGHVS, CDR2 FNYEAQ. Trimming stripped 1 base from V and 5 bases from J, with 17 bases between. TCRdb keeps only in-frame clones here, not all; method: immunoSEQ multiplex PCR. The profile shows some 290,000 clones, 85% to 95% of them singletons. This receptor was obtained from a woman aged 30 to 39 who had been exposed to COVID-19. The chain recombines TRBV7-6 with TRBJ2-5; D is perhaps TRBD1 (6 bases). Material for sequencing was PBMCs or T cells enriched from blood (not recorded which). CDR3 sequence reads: CASSLGSWGPRETQYF. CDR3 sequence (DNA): TGTGCCAGCAGCTTAGGATCTTGGGGGCCCCGGGAGACCCAGTACTTC. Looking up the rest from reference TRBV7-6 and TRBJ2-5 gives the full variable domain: GAGVSQSPRYKVTKRGQDVALRCDPISGHVSLYWYRQALGQGPEFLTYFNYEAQQDKSGLPNDRFSAERPEGSISTLTIQRTEQRDSAMYRCASSLGSWGPRETQYFGPGTRLLVL.